This T cell receptor beta chain was identified during a study of OX40 agonist ivuxolimab in advanced cancers. Study at large: Aged about 23 to 90 with a mean of 60 years, they were about 78% male.

General study points: With doses of 0.1 to 3.0 mg/kg, CD4+ and CD8+ blood T cells had undergone clonal expansion by week 6.

TCRdb's table, derived via immunoSEQ multiplex PCR, lists solely in-frame clones and lacks some. The table has about 64,000 clones, 87% seen once; the top ten hold over 2.5%. Between the trimmed V and J ends, which lost 3 bases and 4 bases, there was a span of 10 bases. The V gene's germline CDR1 is MDHEN and CDR2 SYDVKM. The CDR3 extends over 14 amino acids. Turning to this clone: Its specificity is not known.

The V gene is TRBV28, the J gene TRBJ1-5; D is perhaps TRBD1 (6 bases). The clonotype was recovered from an adult with an advanced solid tumor such as melanoma, head and neck, liver or kidney cancer. The material was CD4+ or CD8+ T cells sorted from blood, obtained in a trial of the OX40 agonist ivuxolimab. The chain's CDR3 is CASSFVGANQPQHF. Here the CDR3 DNA reads TGTGCCAGCAGTTTTGTGGGGGCAAATCAGCCCCAGCATTTT.